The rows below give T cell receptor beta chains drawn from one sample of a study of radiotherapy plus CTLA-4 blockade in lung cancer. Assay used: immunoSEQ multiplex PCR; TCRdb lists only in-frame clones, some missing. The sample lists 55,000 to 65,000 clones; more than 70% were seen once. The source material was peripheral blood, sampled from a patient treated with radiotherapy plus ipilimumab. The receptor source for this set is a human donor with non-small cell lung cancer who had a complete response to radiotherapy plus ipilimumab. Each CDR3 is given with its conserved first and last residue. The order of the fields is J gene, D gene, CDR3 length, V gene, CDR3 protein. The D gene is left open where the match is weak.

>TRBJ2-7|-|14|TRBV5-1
CASSLDPGSYEQYF
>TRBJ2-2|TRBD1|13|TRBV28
CASRQGVTGELFF
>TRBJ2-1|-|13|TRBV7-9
CASSLDSGYEQFF
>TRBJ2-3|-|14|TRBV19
CASSPTSSTDTQYF
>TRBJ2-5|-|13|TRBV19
CASSTRLVETQYF
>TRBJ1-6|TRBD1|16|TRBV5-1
CASSVQGQGGAAPLHF
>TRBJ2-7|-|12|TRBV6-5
CASSYGQATQYF
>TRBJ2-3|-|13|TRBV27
CASSFGRGDTQYF
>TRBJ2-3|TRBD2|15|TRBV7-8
CASSLGTSGTDTQYF
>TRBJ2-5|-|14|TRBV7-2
CASSPQGRRETQYF
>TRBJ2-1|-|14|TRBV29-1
CSVEDRRSGAEQFF
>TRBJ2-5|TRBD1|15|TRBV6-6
CATNTGQGGKETQYF
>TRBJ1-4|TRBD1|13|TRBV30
CAWSVNRGEKLFF
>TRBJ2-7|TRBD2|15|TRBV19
CASSTGLAGTYEQYF
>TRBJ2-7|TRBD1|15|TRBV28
CASNTGQAGSYEQYF
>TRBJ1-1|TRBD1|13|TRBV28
CAIITGGNTEAFF
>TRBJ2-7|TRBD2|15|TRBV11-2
CASSQISGRAYEQYF
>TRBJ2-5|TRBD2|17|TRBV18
CASSMAPGTRGLETQYF
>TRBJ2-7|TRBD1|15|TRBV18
CASSPIEQGAHEQYF
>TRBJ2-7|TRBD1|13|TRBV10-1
CASSRQGQREQYF
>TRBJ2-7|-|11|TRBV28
CASSQNYEQYF
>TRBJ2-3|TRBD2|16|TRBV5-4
CASSRREGLATDTQYF
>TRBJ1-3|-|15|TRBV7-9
CASSFTGISGNTIYF
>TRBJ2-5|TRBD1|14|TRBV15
CATSRDQGAETQYF
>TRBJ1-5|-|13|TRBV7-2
CASSLNRGEPQHF
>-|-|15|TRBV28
CASSPQGSFTYEQYF
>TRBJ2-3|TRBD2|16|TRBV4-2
CASSRRLAGGSDTQYF
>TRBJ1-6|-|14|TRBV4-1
CASRQVQSNSPLHF
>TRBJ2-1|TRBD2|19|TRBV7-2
CASSLGFTSGRDLYNEQFF
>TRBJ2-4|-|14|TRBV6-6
CASSTSGTKNIQYF
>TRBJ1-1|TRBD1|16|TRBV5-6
CASSLQGRPMNTEAFF
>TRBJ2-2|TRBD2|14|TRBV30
CAWSGNRGDGELFF
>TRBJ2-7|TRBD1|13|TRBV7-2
CASSSGQGLEQYF
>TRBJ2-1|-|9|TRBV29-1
CSVPDEQFF
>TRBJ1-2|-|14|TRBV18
CASSPTETNYGYTF
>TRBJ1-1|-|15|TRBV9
CASSVGSGLDTEAFF
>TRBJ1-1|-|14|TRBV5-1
CASSLGAANTEAFF
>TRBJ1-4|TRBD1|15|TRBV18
CASSPAYRGNEKLFF
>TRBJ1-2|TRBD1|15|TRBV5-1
CASSWDRPDRGGYTF
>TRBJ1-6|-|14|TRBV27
CASSFLRVNSPLHF
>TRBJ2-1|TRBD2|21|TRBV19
CASANTGPGLVGPTSYNEQFF
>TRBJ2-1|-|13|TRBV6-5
CASRKDWNNEQFF
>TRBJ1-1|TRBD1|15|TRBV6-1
CASRAAQGWNTEAFF
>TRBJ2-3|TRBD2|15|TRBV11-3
CASSLAGGRTDTQYF
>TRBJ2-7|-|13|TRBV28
CASRSGSSYEQYF
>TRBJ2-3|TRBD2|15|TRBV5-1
CASTLAGDHTDTQYF
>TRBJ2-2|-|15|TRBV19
CASSIGGTLTGELFF
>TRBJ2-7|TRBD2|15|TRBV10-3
CAISPGLAGEYEQYF
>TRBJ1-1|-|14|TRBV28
CASRVDSLNTEAFF
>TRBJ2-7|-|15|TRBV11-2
CASSPPRDGSYEQYF
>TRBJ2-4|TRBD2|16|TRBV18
CASSTVTSGGANIQYF
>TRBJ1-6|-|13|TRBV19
CATSRLINSPLHF
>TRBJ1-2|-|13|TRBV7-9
CASSLTANYGYTF